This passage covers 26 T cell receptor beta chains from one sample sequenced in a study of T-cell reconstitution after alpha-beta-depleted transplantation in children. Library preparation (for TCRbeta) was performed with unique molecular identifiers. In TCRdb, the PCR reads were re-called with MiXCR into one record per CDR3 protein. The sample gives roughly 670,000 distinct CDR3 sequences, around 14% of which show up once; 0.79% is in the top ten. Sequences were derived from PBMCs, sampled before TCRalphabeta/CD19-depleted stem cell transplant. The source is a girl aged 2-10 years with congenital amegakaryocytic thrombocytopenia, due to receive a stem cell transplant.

CDR3 DNA sequence: TGCGCCAGCAGTGAGAATGACAGTCCACCCGAAGCTTTCTTT. It is translated as CASSENDSPPEAFF. The rearrangement uses TRBV10-2 and TRBJ1-1, with a tentative D call TRBD1 (5 bases). Trimming cost V 2 bases and J 8 bases, with 15 bases left between them. The CDR3 sequence is 14 residues long. Per germline, CDR1 WSHSY and CDR2 SAAADI.

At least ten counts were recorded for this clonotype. CDR3 nucleotides: TGTGCCAGCAGCCAAAAAGGTCACGCAAGGGCCGCGCAGTATTTT. Translation: CASSQKGHARAAQYF. J is TRBJ2-3 and V is TRBV3-1; D is unclear. The germline V gene encodes CDR1 LGHDT and CDR2 YNNKEL (reference sequence). V was pared by 2 bases and J by 10 bases, with 19 bases between. This CDR3 spans 15 amino acids.

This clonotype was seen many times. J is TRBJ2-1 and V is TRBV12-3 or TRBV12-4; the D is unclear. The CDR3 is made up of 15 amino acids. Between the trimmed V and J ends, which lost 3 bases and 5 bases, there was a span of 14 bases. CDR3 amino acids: CASSLLPDLHNEQFF. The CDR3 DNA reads TGTGCCAGCAGTTTGCTTCCGGACCTCCACAATGAGCAGTTCTTC.

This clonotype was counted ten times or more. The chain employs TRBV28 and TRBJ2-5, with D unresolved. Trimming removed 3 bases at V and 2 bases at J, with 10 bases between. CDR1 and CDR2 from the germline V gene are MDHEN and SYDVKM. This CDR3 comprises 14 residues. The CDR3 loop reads CASSFRDWQETQYF. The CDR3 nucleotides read TGTGCCAGCAGTTTTCGCGACTGGCAAGAGACCCAGTACTTC.

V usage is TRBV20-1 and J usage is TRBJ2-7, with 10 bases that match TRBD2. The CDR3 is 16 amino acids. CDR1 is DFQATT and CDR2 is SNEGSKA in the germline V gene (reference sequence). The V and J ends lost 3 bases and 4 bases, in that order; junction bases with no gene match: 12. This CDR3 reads CSARPMRTSGQYEQYF. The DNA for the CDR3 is TGCAGTGCTAGGCCAATGCGGACTAGCGGTCAATACGAGCAGTACTTC.

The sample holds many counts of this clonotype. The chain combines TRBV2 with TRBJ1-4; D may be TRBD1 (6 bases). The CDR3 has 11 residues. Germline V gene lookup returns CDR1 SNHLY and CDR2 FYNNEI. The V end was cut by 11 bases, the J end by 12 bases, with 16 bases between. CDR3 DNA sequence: TGTGCCGGCCGCGGTGGGACACAACTGTTTTTT. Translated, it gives CAGRGGTQLFF.

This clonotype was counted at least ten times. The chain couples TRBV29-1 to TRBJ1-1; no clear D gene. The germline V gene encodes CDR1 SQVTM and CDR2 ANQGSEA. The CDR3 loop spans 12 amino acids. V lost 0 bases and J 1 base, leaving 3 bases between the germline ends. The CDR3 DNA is TGCAGCGTTGAAGACCGGAACACTGAAGCTTTCTTT. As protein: CSVEDRNTEAFF.

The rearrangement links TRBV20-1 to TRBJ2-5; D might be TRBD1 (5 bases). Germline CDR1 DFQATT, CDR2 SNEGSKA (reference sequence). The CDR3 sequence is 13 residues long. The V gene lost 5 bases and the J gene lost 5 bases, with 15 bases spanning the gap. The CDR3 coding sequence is TGCAGTGCTGCCGTCCAGGGTGGGGAGACCCAGTACTTC. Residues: CSAAVQGGETQYF.

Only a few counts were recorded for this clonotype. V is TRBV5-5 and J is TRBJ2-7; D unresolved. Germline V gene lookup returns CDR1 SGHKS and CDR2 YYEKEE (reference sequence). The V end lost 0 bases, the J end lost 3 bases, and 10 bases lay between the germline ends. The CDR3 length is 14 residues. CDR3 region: CASSLETNSYEQYF. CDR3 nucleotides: TGTGCCAGCAGCTTGGAAACGAATAGCTACGAGCAGTACTTC.

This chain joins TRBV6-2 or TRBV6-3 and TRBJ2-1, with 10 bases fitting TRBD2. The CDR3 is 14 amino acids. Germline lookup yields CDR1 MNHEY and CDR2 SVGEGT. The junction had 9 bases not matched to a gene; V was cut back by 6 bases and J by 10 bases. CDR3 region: CASSKGLALGEQFF. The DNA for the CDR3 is TGTGCCAGCAGCAAGGGACTAGCGTTAGGCGAGCAGTTCTTC.

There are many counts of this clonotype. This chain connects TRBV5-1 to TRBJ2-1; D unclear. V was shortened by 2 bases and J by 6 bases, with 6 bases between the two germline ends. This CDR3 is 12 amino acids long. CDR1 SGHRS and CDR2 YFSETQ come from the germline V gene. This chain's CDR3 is CASSFSVNEQFF. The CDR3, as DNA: TGCGCCAGCAGCTTTAGTGTCAATGAGCAGTTCTTC.

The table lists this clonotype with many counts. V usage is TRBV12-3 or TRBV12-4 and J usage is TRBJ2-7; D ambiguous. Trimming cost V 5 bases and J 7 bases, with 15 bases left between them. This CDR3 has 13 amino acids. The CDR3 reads CASSAVELGEQYF. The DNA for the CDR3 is TGTGCCAGCAGTGCCGTGGAGCTAGGGGAGCAGTACTTC.

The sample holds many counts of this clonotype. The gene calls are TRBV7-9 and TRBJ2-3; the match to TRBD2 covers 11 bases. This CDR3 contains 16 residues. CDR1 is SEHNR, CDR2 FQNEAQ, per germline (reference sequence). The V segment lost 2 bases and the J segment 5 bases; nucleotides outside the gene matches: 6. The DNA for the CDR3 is TGTGCCAGCAGCTTAATTCTAGCGGGAGGAGAAGATACGCAGTATTTT. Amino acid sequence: CASSLILAGGEDTQYF.

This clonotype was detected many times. CDR3 amino acids: CASSRDGNQPQHF. The DNA for the CDR3 is TGTGCCAGCAGCAGGGACGGGAATCAGCCCCAGCATTTT. The chain recombines TRBV7-2 with TRBJ1-5; possible D gene TRBD1, 5 bases. V was shortened by 5 bases and J by 4 bases, with 9 bases between the two germline ends. The germline CDR1 and CDR2 sequences are SGHTA and FQGNSA. The CDR3 is 13 residues long.

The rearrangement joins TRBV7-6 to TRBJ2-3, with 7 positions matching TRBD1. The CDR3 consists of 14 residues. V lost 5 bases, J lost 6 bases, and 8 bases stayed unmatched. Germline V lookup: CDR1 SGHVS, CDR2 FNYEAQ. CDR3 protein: CASSRDRAGDTQYF. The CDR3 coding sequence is TGTGCCAGCAGCCGCGACAGGGCTGGGGATACGCAGTATTTT.

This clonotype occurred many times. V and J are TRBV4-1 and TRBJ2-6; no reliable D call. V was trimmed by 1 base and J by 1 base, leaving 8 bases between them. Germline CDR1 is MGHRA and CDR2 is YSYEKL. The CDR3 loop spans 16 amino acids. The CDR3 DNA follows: TGCGCCAGCAGCCAAGGGAAAAGGTCTGGGGCCAACGTCCTGACTTTC. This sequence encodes CASSQGKRSGANVLTF.

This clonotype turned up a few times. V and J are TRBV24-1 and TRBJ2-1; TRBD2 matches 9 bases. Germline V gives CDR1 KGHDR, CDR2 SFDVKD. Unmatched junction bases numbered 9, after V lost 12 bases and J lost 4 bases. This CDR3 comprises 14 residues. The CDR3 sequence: CAAAGTSRYNEQFF. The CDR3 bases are TGTGCCGCCGCCGGGACTAGCAGATACAATGAGCAGTTCTTC.

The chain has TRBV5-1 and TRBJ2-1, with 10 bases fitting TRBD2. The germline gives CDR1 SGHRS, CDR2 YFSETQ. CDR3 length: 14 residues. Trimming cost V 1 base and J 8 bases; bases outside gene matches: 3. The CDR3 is CASSLSSGSDEQFF. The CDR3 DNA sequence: TGCGCCAGCAGCTTGTCTAGCGGGAGCGATGAGCAGTTCTTC.

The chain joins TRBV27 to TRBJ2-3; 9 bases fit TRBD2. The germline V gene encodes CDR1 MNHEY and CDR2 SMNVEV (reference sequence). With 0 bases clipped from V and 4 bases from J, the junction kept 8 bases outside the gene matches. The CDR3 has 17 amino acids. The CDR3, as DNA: TGTGCCAGCAGTTTATCGAGGGGTAGCGGGAGCTCAGATACGCAGTATTTT. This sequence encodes CASSLSRGSGSSDTQYF.

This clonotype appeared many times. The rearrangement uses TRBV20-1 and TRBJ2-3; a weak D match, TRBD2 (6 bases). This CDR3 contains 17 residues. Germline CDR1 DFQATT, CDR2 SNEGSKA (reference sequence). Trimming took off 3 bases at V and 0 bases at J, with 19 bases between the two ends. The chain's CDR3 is CSASSSGDAQSTDTQYF. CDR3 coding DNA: TGCAGTGCTAGTAGTAGCGGAGACGCCCAAAGCACAGATACGCAGTATTTT.

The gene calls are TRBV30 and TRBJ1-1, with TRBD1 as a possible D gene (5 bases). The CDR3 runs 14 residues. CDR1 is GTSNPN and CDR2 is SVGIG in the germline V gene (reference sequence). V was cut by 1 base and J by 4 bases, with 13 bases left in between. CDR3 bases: TGTGCCTGGAGTGAGGGGTACCTGAGCACTGAAGCTTTCTTT. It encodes CAWSEGYLSTEAFF.

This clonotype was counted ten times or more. The CDR3: CASSLGRDRLETQYF. The CDR3 bases are TGTGCCAGCAGCTTAGGTCGGGACAGGTTGGAGACCCAGTACTTC. The chain employs TRBV7-9 and TRBJ2-5, with TRBD1 matching over 8 bases. V trimming: 1 base; J trimming: 5 bases; junction bases outside the gene matches: 6. Germline loops: CDR1 SEHNR, CDR2 FQNEAQ (reference sequence). This CDR3 region has 15 residues. Combining the CDR3 with reference TRBV7-9 and TRBJ2-5 gives the whole variable domain DTGVSQNPRHKITKRGQNVTFRCDPISEHNRLYWYRQTLGQGPEFLTYFQNEAQLEKSRLLSDRFSAERPKGSFSTLEIQRTEQGDSAMYLCASSLGRDRLETQYFGPGTRLLVL.

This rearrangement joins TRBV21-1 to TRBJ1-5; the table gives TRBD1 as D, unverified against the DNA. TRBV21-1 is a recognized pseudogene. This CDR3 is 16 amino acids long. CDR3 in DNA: TGTGCCAGCAGCAATCTACGCAGGGACAGGAGGGGGCCCCAGCATTTT. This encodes CASSNLRRDRRGPQHF.

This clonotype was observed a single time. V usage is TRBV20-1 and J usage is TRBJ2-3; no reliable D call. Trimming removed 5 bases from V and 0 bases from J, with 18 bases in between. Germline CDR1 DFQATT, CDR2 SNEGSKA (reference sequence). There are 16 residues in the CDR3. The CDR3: CSAGKLTVPSTDTQYF. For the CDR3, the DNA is TGCAGTGCTGGCAAGCTTACAGTTCCTAGCACAGATACGCAGTATTTT.

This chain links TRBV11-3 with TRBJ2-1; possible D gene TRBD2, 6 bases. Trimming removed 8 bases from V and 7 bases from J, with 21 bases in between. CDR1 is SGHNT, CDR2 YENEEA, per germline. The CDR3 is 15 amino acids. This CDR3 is CASQLEPGAGNEQFF. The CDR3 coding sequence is TGTGCCAGCCAACTTGAACCGGGAGCAGGGAATGAGCAGTTCTTC. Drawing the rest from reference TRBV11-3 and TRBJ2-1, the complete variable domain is EAGVVQSPRYKIIEKKQPVAFWCNPISGHNTLYWYLQNLGQGPELLIRYENEEAVDDSQLPKDRFSAERLKGVDSTLKIQPAELGDSAVYLCASQLEPGAGNEQFFGPGTRLTVL.

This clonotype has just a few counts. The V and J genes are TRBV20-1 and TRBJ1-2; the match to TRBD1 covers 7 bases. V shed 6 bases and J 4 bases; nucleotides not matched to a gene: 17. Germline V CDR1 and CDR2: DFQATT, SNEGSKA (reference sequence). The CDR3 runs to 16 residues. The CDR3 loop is CSALAEGQPNLYGYTF. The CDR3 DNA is TGCAGTGCCCTCGCAGAGGGACAGCCGAACCTCTATGGCTACACCTTC.